The 2 T cell receptor beta chains below were found in one sample sequenced in a study of OX40 agonist ivuxolimab in advanced cancers. The table came from immunoSEQ multiplex PCR; TCRdb's copy has only in-frame clones and leaves some out. This table holds some 41,000 clones, approximately 90% found once. Sample: CD4+ or CD8+ T cells sorted from blood, taken in a trial of the OX40 agonist ivuxolimab. These receptors originate from an adult with an advanced solid tumor such as melanoma, head and neck, liver or kidney cancer.

This clone was counted once. The chain has TRBV20-1 and TRBJ2-1; D call uncertain. The CDR3 is 11 amino acids. Germline V gene sequence: CDR1 DFQATT, CDR2 SNEGSKA (reference sequence). Trimming cost V 6 bases and J 9 bases, with 12 bases left between them. CDR3 residues: CSAKGEGEQFF. DNA for the CDR3: TGCAGTGCCAAGGGTGAAGGTGAGCAGTTCTTC.

The chain has TRBV25-1 and TRBJ2-1; TRBD1 matches 7 bases. From germline, CDR1 is MGHDK and CDR2 SYGVNS. J lost 3 bases, V lost 2 bases, and 1 base had no gene match. The CDR3 sequence is 14 residues long. The CDR3 DNA reads as TGTGCCAGCAGTGAAAGACAGGGCTACAATGAGCAGTTCTTC. Its protein product is CASSERQGYNEQFF.